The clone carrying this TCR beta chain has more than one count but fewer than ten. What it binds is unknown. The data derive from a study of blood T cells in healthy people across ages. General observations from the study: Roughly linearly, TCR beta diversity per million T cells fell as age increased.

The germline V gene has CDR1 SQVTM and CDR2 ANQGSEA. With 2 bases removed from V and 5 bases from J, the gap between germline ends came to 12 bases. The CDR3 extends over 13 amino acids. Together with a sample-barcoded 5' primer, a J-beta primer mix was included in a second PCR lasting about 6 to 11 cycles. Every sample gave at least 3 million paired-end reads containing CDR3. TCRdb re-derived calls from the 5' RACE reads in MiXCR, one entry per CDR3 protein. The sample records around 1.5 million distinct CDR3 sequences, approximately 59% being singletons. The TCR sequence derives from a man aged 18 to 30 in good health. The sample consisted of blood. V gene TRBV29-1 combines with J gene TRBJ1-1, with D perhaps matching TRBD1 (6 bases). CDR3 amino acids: CSVEKGGSTEAFF. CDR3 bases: TGCAGCGTTGAAAAGGGGGGGAGTACTGAAGCTTTCTTT.